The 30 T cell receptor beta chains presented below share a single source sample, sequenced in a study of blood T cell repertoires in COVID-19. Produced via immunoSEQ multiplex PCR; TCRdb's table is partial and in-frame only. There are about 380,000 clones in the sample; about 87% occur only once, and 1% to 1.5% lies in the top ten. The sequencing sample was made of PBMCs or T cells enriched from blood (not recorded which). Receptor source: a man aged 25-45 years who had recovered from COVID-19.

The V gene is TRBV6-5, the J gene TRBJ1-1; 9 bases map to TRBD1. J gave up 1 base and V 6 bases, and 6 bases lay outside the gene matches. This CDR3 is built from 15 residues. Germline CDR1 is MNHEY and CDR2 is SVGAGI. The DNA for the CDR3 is TGTGCCAGCAGATACCCGGGACAGGGGAACACTGAAGCTTTCTTT. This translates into CASRYPGQGNTEAFF.

This chain's CDR3 is CATSDRTARQGIYNEQFF. The CDR3 nucleotides are TGTGCCACCAGTGACCGTACGGCTAGACAGGGGATCTACAATGAGCAGTTCTTC. The chain combines TRBV24-1 with TRBJ2-1, with 8 bases that match TRBD1. Germline CDR1 KGHDR, CDR2 SFDVKD. The V segment lost 4 bases and the J segment 3 bases; nucleotides outside the gene matches: 13. The CDR3 is 18 residues long.

For the CDR3, the DNA is TGTGCCATCAGTGAGAGCCCTCCAGGGGCCAATCAGCCCCAGCATTTT. This sequence encodes CAISESPPGANQPQHF. This chain links TRBV10-3 with TRBJ1-5; tentative D call: TRBD1 (6 bases). There are 16 residues in the CDR3. Germline V gene data show CDR1 as ENHRY and CDR2 as SYGVKD. V gave up 2 bases and J gave up 3 bases, with 14 bases separating them.

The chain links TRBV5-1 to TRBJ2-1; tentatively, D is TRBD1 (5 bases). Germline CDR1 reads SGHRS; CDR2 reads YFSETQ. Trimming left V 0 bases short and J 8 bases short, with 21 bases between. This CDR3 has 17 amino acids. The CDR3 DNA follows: TGCGCCAGCAGCTTGGCCAGGGAACCCCTTAATAGTGATGAGCAGTTCTTC. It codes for CASSLAREPLNSDEQFF.

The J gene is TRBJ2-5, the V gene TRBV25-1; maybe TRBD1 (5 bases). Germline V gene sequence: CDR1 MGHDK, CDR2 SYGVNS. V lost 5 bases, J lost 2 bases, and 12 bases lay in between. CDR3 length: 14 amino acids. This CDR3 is CASSNRWSQETQYF. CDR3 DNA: TGTGCCAGCAGTAACAGGTGGAGTCAAGAGACCCAGTACTTC. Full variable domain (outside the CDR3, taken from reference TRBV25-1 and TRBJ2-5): EADIYQTPRYLVIGTGKKITLECSQTMGHDKMYWYQQDPGMELHLIHYSYGVNSTEKGDLSSESTVSRIRTEHFPLTLESARPSHTSQYLCASSNRWSQETQYFGPGTRLLVL.

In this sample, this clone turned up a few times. As DNA, the CDR3 is TGTGCCAGCAGCTTAGGGACAGGGTACAATGAGCAGTTCTTC. It translates to CASSLGTGYNEQFF. This rearrangement joins TRBV7-9 to TRBJ2-1, with TRBD1 identical over 8 bases. J lost 4 bases, V lost 1 base, and 0 bases had no gene match. CDR1 and CDR2 (germline): SEHNR, FQNEAQ (reference sequence). CDR3 size: 14 residues. Full variable domain (outside the CDR3, taken from reference TRBV7-9 and TRBJ2-1): DTGVSQNPRHKITKRGQNVTFRCDPISEHNRLYWYRQTLGQGPEFLTYFQNEAQLEKSRLLSDRFSAERPKGSFSTLEIQRTEQGDSAMYLCASSLGTGYNEQFFGPGTRLTVL.

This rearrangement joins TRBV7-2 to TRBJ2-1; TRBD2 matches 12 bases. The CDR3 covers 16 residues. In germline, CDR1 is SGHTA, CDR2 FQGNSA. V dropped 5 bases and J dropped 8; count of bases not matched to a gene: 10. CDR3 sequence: CASSPRLAGGRDEQFF. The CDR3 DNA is TGTGCCAGCAGCCCCCGTCTAGCGGGGGGGCGCGATGAGCAGTTCTTC.

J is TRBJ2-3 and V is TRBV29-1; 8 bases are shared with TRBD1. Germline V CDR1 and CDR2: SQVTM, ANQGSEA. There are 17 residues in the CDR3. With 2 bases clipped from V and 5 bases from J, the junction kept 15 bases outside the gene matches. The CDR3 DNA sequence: TGCAGCGTTGAAATGCGGACAGGGATGGTGGGGGTAGATACGCAGTATTTT. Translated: CSVEMRTGMVGVDTQYF.

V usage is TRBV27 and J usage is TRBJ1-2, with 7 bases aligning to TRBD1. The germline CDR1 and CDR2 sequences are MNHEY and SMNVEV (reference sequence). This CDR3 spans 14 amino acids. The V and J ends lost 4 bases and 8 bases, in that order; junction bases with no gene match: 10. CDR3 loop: CASSYRGLGGGYTF. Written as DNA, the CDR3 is TGTGCCAGCAGTTATAGGGGGCTAGGAGGGGGCTACACCTTC.

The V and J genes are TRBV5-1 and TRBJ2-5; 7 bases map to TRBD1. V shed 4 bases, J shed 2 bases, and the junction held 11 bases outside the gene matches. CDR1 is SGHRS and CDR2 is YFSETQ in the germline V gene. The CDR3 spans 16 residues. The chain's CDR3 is CASSRTGVPEQETQYF. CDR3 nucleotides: TGCGCCAGCAGCAGAACAGGGGTCCCTGAACAAGAGACCCAGTACTTC.

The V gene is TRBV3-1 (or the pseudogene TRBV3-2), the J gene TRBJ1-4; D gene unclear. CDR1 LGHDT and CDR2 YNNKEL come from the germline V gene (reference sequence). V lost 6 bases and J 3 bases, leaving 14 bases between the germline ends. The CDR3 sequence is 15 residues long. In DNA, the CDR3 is TGTGCCAGCAGTCTAGCGGCAGCTTCTAATGAAAAACTGTTTTTT. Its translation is CASSLAAASNEKLFF.

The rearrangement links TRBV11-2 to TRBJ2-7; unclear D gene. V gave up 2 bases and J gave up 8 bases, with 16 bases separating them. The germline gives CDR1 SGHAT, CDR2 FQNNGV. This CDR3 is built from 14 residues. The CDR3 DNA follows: TGTGCCAGCAGCTTATTCGGCATTTCTGACAAGCAGTACTTC. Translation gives CASSLFGISDKQYF.

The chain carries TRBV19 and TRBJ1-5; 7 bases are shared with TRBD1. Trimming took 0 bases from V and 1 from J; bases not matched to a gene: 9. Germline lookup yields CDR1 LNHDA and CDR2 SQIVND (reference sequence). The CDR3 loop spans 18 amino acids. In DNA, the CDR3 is TGTGCCAGTAGTATAGACGGGTTCAGGGGGGACAGCAATCAGCCCCAGCATTTT. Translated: CASSIDGFRGDSNQPQHF. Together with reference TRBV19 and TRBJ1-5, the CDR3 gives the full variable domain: DGGITQSPKYLFRKEGQNVTLSCEQNLNHDAMYWYRQDPGQGLRLIYYSQIVNDFQKGDIAEGYSVSREKKESFPLTVTSAQKNPTAFYLCASSIDGFRGDSNQPQHFGDGTRLSIL.

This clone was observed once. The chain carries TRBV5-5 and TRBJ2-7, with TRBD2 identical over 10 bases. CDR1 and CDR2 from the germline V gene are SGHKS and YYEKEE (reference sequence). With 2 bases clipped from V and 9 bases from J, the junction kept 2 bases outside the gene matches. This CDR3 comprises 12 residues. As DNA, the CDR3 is TGTGCCAGCAGCTTTACTAGCGGGACGCAGTACTTC. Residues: CASSFTSGTQYF. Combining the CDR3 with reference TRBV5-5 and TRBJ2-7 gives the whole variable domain DAGVTQSPTHLIKTRGQQVTLRCSPISGHKSVSWYQQVLGQGPQFIFQYYEKEERGRGNFPDRFSARQFPNYSSELNVNALLLGDSALYLCASSFTSGTQYFGPGTRLTVT.

For the CDR3, the DNA is TGTGCCAGCAGTTCAAGCCCCAGGGTACCCTACGAGCAGTACTTC. It translates to CASSSSPRVPYEQYF. This chain joins TRBV27 and TRBJ2-7, with TRBD1 as a possible D gene (5 bases). The ends were cut back, 4 bases at V and 2 bases at J, with 15 bases in the middle. This CDR3 is 15 amino acids long. From germline, CDR1 is MNHEY and CDR2 SMNVEV (reference sequence).

CDR3 sequence: CASSFQGPGNQPQHF. The CDR3 DNA reads as TGTGCCAGCAGCTTTCAGGGGCCCGGCAATCAGCCCCAGCATTTT. The chain links TRBV7-2 to TRBJ1-5, with D perhaps matching TRBD1 (6 bases). Germline V lookup: CDR1 SGHTA, CDR2 FQGNSA. V gave up 3 bases and J gave up 2 bases, with 11 bases separating them. This CDR3 is built from 15 residues.

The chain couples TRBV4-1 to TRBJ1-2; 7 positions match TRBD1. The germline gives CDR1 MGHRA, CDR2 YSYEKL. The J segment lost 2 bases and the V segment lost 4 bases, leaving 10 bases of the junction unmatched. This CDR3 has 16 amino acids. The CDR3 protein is CASSPPRQGLNYGYTF. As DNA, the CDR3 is TGCGCCAGCAGCCCCCCTCGACAGGGACTGAACTATGGCTACACCTTC.

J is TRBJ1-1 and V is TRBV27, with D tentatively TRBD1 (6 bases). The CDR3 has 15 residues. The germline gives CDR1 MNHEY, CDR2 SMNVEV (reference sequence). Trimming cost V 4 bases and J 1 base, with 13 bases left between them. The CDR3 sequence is CASSWGGSPNTEAFF. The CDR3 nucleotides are TGTGCCAGCAGTTGGGGGGGCTCTCCGAACACTGAAGCTTTCTTT.

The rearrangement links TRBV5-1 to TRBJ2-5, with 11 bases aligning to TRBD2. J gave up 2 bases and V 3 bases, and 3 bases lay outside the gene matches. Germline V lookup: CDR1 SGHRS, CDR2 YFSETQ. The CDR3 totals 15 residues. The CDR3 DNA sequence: TGCGCCAGCAGCTCCCCTAGCGGGGGGCAAGAGACCCAGTACTTC. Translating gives CASSSPSGGQETQYF.

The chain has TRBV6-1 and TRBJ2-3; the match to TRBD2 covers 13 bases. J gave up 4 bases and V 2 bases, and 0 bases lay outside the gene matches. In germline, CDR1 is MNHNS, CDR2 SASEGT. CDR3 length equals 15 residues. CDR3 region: CASSETSGGADTQYF. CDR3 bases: TGTGCCAGCAGTGAAACTAGCGGGGGGGCAGATACGCAGTATTTT.

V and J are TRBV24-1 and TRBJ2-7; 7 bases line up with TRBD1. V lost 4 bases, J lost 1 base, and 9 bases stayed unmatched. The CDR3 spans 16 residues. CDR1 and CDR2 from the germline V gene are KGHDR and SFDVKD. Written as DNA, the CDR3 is TGTGCCACCAGTGACCCAGGACAGGTTGGGTCCTACGAGCAGTACTTC. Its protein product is CATSDPGQVGSYEQYF.

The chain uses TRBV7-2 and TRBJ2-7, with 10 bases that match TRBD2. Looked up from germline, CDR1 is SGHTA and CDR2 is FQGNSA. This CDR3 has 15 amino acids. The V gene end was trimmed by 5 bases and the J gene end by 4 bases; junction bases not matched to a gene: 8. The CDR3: CASSRQAGGLYEQYF. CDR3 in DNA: TGTGCCAGCAGCCGTCAAGCGGGGGGGCTTTACGAGCAGTACTTC.

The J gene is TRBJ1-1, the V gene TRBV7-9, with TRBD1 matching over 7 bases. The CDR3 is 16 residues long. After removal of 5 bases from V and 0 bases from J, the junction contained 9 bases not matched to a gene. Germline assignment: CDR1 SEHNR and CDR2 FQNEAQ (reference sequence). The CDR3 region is CASSATGEILNTEAFF. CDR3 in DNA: TGTGCCAGCAGCGCCACAGGGGAGATCTTGAACACTGAAGCTTTCTTT.

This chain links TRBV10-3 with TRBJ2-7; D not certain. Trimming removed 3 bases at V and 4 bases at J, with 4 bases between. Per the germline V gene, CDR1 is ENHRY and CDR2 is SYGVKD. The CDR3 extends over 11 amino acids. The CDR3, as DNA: TGTGCCATCAGTGATATGTACGAGCAGTACTTC. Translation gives CAISDMYEQYF.

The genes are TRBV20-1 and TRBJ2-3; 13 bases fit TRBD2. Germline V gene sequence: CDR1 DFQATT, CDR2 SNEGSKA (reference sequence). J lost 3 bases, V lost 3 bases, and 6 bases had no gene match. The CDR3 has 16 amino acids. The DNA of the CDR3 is TGCAGTGCTAGTGCAGCGACTAGCGGGGGGACAGATACGCAGTATTTT. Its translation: CSASAATSGGTDTQYF.

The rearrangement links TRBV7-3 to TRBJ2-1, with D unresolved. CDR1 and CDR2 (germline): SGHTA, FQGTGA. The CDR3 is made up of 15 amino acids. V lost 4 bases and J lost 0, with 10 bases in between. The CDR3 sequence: CASSYDSSSYNEQFF. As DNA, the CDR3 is TGTGCCAGCAGCTATGACTCTAGCTCCTACAATGAGCAGTTCTTC. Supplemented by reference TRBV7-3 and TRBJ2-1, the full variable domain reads GAGVSQTPSNKVTEKGKYVELRCDPISGHTALYWYRQSLGQGPEFLIYFQGTGAADDSGLPNDRFFAVRPEGSVSTLKIQRTERGDSAVYLCASSYDSSSYNEQFFGPGTRLTVL.

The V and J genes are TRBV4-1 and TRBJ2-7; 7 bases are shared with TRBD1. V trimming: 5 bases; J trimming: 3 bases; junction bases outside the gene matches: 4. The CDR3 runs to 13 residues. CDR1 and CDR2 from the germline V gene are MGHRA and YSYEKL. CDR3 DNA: TGCGCCAGCAGCTTCGGGACAGACTACGAGCAGTACTTC. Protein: CASSFGTDYEQYF.

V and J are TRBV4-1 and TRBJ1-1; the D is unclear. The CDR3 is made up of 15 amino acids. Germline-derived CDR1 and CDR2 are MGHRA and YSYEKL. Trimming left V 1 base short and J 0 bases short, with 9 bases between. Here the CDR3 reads CASSQAREMNTEAFF. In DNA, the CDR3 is TGCGCCAGCAGCCAAGCTCGGGAGATGAACACTGAAGCTTTCTTT.

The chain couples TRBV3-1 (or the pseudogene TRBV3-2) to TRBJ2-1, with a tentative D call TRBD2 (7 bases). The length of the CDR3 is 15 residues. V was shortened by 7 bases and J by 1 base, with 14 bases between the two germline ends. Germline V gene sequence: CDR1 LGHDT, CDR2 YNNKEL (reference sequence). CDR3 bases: TGTGCCAGCAATCCCGGGGGGCCTTCCTACAATGAGCAGTTCTTC. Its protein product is CASNPGGPSYNEQFF.

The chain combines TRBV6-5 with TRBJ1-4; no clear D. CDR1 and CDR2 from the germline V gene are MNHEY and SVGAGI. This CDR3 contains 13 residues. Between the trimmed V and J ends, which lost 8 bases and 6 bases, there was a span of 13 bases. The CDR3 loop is CASSPKLDEKLFF. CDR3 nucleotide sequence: TGTGCCAGCTCCCCGAAGTTAGATGAAAAACTGTTTTTT.